This TCR beta chain emerged from a study of long-term antiretroviral therapy in people with HIV. Points from the study as a whole: Diversity measured after ART increased yet remained under transplant donor controls. Controls showed broader CDR3 length ranges than did the HIV repertoires.

The assay used was immunoSEQ (version v3.0), run at survey level. The method was immunoSEQ multiplex PCR; TCRdb's version includes in-frame clones alone and lacks a portion of them. The sample lists around 30,000 clones, nearly 97% occurring once. Concerning this clone itself: What it binds is not known.

CDR1 and CDR2 from the germline V gene are MNHNS and SASEGT. The CDR3 has 14 residues. Trimming took 0 bases from V and 7 from J, leaving 13 bases between them. The source was unsorted PBMCs, collected 5.3 years after starting antiretroviral therapy. The rearrangement uses TRBV6-1 and TRBJ2-7; tentative D call: TRBD2 (5 bases). The receptor was derived from a man aged 25-45 years with HIV. The CDR3 region has the DNA TGTGCCAGCAGTGAAGCGGAGGAAGGGAGAGAGCAGTACTTC. Translating gives CASSEAEEGREQYF.